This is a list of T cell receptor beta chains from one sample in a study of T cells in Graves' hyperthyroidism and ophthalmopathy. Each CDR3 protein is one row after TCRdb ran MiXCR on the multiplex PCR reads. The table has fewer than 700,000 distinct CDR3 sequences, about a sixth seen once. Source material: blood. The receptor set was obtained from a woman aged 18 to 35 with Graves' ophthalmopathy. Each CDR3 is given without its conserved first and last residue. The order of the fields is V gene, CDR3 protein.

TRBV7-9	ASSFGVREAF
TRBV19	ASSGQGALGNSPLH
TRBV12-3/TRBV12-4	ASSLRWAYGYT
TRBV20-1	SASPAKLADTQY
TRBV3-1	ASSYEETQY
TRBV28	ASSLTGGSQPQH
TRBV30	AWSGTGGYQPQH
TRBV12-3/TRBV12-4	ASSPAPTGEAF
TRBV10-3	AISRVAGTGELF
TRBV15	ATSETGSNSNQPQH
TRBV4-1	AGSSRGHFETQY
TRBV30	AWKYGGANSPLH
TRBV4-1	ASSQPDRVPGYT
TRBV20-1	SAKDRGLGYT
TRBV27	ASRLTGFGDYEQY
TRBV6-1	ASSRTGVQPQH
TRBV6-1	ASSEASEGNSPLH
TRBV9	ASSRLSGADTQY
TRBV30	AWTTGGRGGMNTEAF
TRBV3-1	ASSQDGTGLSYYGYT
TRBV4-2	ASSQDYMAGGYVEQY
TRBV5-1	ASRNRDTNTDTQY
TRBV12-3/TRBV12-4	ASSPGWGGTEAF
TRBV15	ATSRDLHANQPQH
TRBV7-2	ASSSINAGGGTQY
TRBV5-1	ASSGGGQGPYEQY
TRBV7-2	ASSPDRAGPGYT
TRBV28	ASSFRPPGSPLH
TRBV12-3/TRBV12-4	ASSRDRDMGYT
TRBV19	ASVRGGGGHEQF
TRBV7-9	ASSHREKGYGYT
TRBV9	ASSRGGEGSQPQH
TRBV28	ASSLSFVLLDYYGYT
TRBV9	ASNEVGPTEAF
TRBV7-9	AIRDGVNEQF
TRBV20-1	SAPRGFGYT
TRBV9	ASSPPFGYNEQF
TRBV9	ASSGSTIPDYGYT
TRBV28	ATHGVVRGPGSNEQY
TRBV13	ASSLGQQGVRTYEQY
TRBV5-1	ASSHSSGPGSEKLF
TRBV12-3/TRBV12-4	ASRVDRGLEQY
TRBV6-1	ASRQQGLYTQY
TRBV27	ASSLQGRYEQY
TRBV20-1	SASGEVNTEAF